This T cell receptor beta chain was recorded in a study of T-cell reconstitution after alpha-beta-depleted transplantation in children. CDR1 SGHTA and CDR2 FQGNSA come from the germline V gene. The CDR3 covers 15 residues. The V gene lost 5 bases and the J gene lost 4 bases, with 17 bases spanning the gap. In this sample, this clonotype turned up many times. Unique molecular identifiers were incorporated into the prepared TCRbeta library. One entry per CDR3 protein results from TCRdb running MiXCR on the PCR reads. The data hold about 110,000 distinct CDR3 sequences, with about 9.4% observed a single time.

The chain links TRBV7-2 to TRBJ1-1, with D possibly being TRBD1 (5 bases). Source: PBMCs from the stem cell graft donor, taken from the stem cell graft. This TCR came from a human donor who donated a stem cell graft to a child with acute lymphoblastic leukemia. The CDR3 nucleotides are TGTGCCAGCAGCCAACCGGGGGAAGGCGGCACTGAAGCTTTCTTT. Residues: CASSQPGEGGTEAFF.